Listed below are T cell receptor beta chains from one sample, sequenced in a study of T cell repertoires in cytomegalovirus infection. TCRdb processed the reads anew with MiXCR; each CDR3 protein has one entry. Seen here are almost 300,000 distinct CDR3 sequences, around 9.1% observed once, and the top ten hold around 2.5%. The sequenced material came from PBMCs. These receptors came from a human donor in good health (CMV status not recorded). Some clones in this sample may be carry-over from other donors' samples. Each CDR3 is given with its conserved first and last residue. Fields, in order: V gene, D gene, CDR3 length, clone size, J gene, CDR3 DNA, CDR3 protein. The D gene is left open where the match is weak. Where a row states a size, it is once, few, many or the class of an expanded clone; other rows omit it.

TRBV6-5	TRBD1	16	few	TRBJ2-7	TGTGCCAGCAGTTACTCAGGAGCGACAGGGGTCTACGAGCAGTACTTC	CASSYSGATGVYEQYF
TRBV20-1	TRBD2	14	many	TRBJ2-2	TGCAGTGCCACTAGCGGGGGGAACACCGGGGAGCTGTTTTTT	CSATSGGNTGELFF
TRBV29-1	-	12	few	TRBJ1-2	TGCAGCGTTCCCGGGACATTCTATGGCTACACCTTC	CSVPGTFYGYTF
TRBV7-9	-	15	many	TRBJ1-1	TGTGCCAGCAGCTTTGGGGGGGCGATTCGGACTGAAGCTTTCTTT	CASSFGGAIRTEAFF
TRBV5-1	-	17	many	TRBJ1-1	TGCGCCAGCAGCGCGGGACCCACGGGGGCGCGAGACACTGAAGCTTTCTTT	CASSAGPTGARDTEAFF
TRBV29-1	-	8	few	TRBJ1-1	TGCAGCGTTGCTGAAGCTTTCTTT	CSVAEAFF
TRBV6-5	-	15	many	TRBJ2-1	TGTGCCAGCAGTTACTCCGGGACAAACTACAATGAGCAGTTCTTC	CASSYSGTNYNEQFF
TRBV4-3	-	14	few	TRBJ1-2	TGCGCCAGCAGCCAAGAAGGAATAGGGTATGGCTACACCTTC	CASSQEGIGYGYTF
TRBV6-5	TRBD1	15	-	TRBJ2-1	TGTGCCAGCAAGGGTCGGACAGGGGGCTACAATGAGCAGTTCTTC	CASKGRTGGYNEQFF
TRBV7-8	-	14	many	TRBJ1-5	TGTGCCAGCAGCGCAGAGGTTGGCCATCAGCCCCAGCATTTT	CASSAEVGHQPQHF
TRBV5-5	TRBD2	16	many	TRBJ2-1	TGTGCCAGCAGACCCGGACTAGCGCCAAGATACAATGAGCAGTTCTTC	CASRPGLAPRYNEQFF
TRBV6-6	TRBD1	15	few	TRBJ2-7	TGTGCCAGCAGATTCCCGGGACAGGGGGCCAACGAGCAGTACTTC	CASRFPGQGANEQYF
TRBV7-9	TRBD1	14	many	TRBJ2-7	TGTGCCAGCAGCTCGGACAGGGTGTTGTACGAGCAGTACTTC	CASSSDRVLYEQYF
TRBV5-4	-	12	few	TRBJ1-2	TGTGCCAGCAGCCCAGACACGTATGGCTACACCTTC	CASSPDTYGYTF
TRBV20-1	-	14	many	TRBJ1-5	TGCAGTGCTAGGAAACAGGGAGTCGATCAGCCCCAGCATTTT	CSARKQGVDQPQHF
TRBV6-5	-	20	few	TRBJ1-2	TGTGCCAGCAGTAAACGCCGGGGACTTACCACGACATCGATAATTTCTGGCTACACCTTC	CASSKRRGLTTTSIISGYTF
TRBV7-9	-	14	many	TRBJ2-5	TGTGCCAGCAGCTTAGCATCCTCCGGAAGTGGCCAGTACTTC	CASSLASSGSGQYF
TRBV28	TRBD1	14	many	TRBJ1-1	TGTGCCAGCAGTTTACCGAAACAGGGGCGCAGGGCTTTCTTT	CASSLPKQGRRAFF
TRBV19	TRBD1	15	many	TRBJ2-5	TGTGCCAGTAGTATGGGACAGAGCCTCGGGGAGACCCAGTACTTC	CASSMGQSLGETQYF
TRBV6-6	-	14	many	TRBJ2-1	TGTGCCAGCAGTTACTCGAGGGTATACAATGAGCAGTTCTTC	CASSYSRVYNEQFF
TRBV7-9	-	14	many	TRBJ2-5	TGTGCCAGCAGCCCCGACGACAGGATGGAGACCCAGTACTTC	CASSPDDRMETQYF
TRBV12-3/TRBV12-4	TRBD1	13	-	TRBJ1-1	TGTGCCAGCACCAGGACAGGGGACACTGAAGCTTTCTTT	CASTRTGDTEAFF
TRBV7-9	-	14	many	TRBJ2-5	TGTGCCAGCAGCTTGGGCAGCAACCAAGAGACCCAGTACTTC	CASSLGSNQETQYF
TRBV14	-	16	many	TRBJ1-2	TGTGCCAGCAGCCAAGAACAGCCGGGATCTAACTATGGCTACACCTTC	CASSQEQPGSNYGYTF
TRBV7-2	-	16	many	TRBJ1-2	TGTGCCAGCAGCACGTTAGCCGGGACAACTAACTATGGCTACACCTTC	CASSTLAGTTNYGYTF
TRBV2	TRBD1	15	few	TRBJ1-5	TGTGCCAGCAGTGAGGACAGGGGGCAAGGTCAGCCCCAGCATTTT	CASSEDRGQGQPQHF
TRBV19	TRBD1	14	many	TRBJ1-5	TGTGCCAGTTCTGTGACAGGGGGCAATCAGCCCCAGCATTTT	CASSVTGGNQPQHF
TRBV7-2	-	14	many	TRBJ1-1	TGTGCCAGCAGCTTAGTTCCCCATAACACTGAAGCTTTCTTT	CASSLVPHNTEAFF
TRBV5-6	-	14	many	TRBJ1-1	TGTGCCAGCAGCTTCCCCGCTGTAGGGGCTGAAGCTTTCTTT	CASSFPAVGAEAFF
TRBV2	-	16	few	TRBJ1-4	TGTGCCGGCTGGGGGGACGGGGACGGATTTCGTGAAAAACTGTTTTTT	CAGWGDGDGFREKLFF
TRBV7-2	-	15	many	TRBJ2-3	TGTGCCAGCAGCGTCCGGGACTCGCGCACAGATACGCAGTATTTT	CASSVRDSRTDTQYF
TRBV20-1	TRBD2	20	-	TRBJ2-1	TGCAGTGCTTTAGCCGAACCGGGACTAGCGGGGGGGAGGTCCTACAATGAGCAGTTCTTC	CSALAEPGLAGGRSYNEQFF
TRBV20-1	-	13	few	TRBJ2-4	TGCAGTGCTGAGACCCCAGCCAAAAACATTCAGTACTTC	CSAETPAKNIQYF
TRBV19	TRBD2	14	many	TRBJ2-1	TGTGCCAGTAGTACGGGGGGGCGAAGTAATGAGCAGTTCTTC	CASSTGGRSNEQFF
TRBV5-4	-	14	-	TRBJ1-1	TGTGCCAGCAGCTTGGAACAGAAGAACACTGAAGCTTTCTTT	CASSLEQKNTEAFF
TRBV7-2	-	16	many	TRBJ2-4	TGTGCCAGCAGCTTATCGTGGGCGGAACTTAAAAACATTCAGTACTTC	CASSLSWAELKNIQYF
TRBV7-9	-	12	many	TRBJ1-5	TGTGCCAGCAGCCGCCAGGACCAGCCCCAGCATTTT	CASSRQDQPQHF
TRBV20-1	-	13	many	TRBJ1-2	TGCAGTGCTAGAGATGGAGGGGTTAATGGCTACACCTTC	CSARDGGVNGYTF
TRBV7-2	TRBD2	16	many	TRBJ2-5	TGTGCCAGCAGCTTCTCGGCTAGCGGGGGACAAGAGACCCAGTACTTC	CASSFSASGGQETQYF
TRBV12-5	-	12	-	TRBJ2-5	TGTGCTAGTGGCCCAAATCAAGAGACCCAGTACTTC	CASGPNQETQYF
TRBV28	TRBD1	13	few	TRBJ1-5	TGTGCCAGCATTAGACAGGGAACTCAGCCCCAGCATTTT	CASIRQGTQPQHF
TRBV6-6	-	12	many	TRBJ2-7	TGTGCCAGCAGTCACACCGGCGGTGAGCAGTACTTC	CASSHTGGEQYF
TRBV7-2	-	15	many	TRBJ2-1	TGTGCCAGCAGGTCAGGAACGAGGATTTACAATGAGCAGTTCTTC	CASRSGTRIYNEQFF
TRBV18	-	15	many	TRBJ1-5	TGTGCCAGCTCACCACCAGGGGAAGGCAATCAGCCCCAGCATTTT	CASSPPGEGNQPQHF
TRBV20-1	-	12	many	TRBJ1-2	TGCAGTGCTAGTACCGATAACTATGGCTACACCTTC	CSASTDNYGYTF
TRBV7-2	-	15	many	TRBJ2-6	TGTGCCAGCAGCTTAGTTACCTCTGGGGCCAACGTCCTGACTTTC	CASSLVTSGANVLTF
TRBV4-2	-	11	many	TRBJ1-1	TGTGCCAGCAGCGGCGGGCCTCAAGCTTTCTTT	CASSGGPQAFF
TRBV28	-	13	few	TRBJ1-4	TGTGCCAGCAGCCCCTGGGGTAATGAAAAACTGTTTTTT	CASSPWGNEKLFF
TRBV12-5	TRBD1	12	-	TRBJ2-1	TGTGCTAGTGGTCGGGACAGGGGGCTTCAGTTCTTC	CASGRDRGLQFF
TRBV29-1	-	13	many	TRBJ1-1	TGCAGCGTTGAGGATGAGGTGAACACTGAAGCTTTCTTT	CSVEDEVNTEAFF
TRBV7-9	TRBD2	17	many	TRBJ2-1	TGTGCCAGCAGCATCACTAGCGGGGGGGCCTTCTACAATGAGCAGTTCTTC	CASSITSGGAFYNEQFF
TRBV28	TRBD2	16	many	TRBJ2-1	TGTGCCAGCAGTTTCCCGCAGCGGGGGGTTAACAATGAGCAGTTCTTC	CASSFPQRGVNNEQFF